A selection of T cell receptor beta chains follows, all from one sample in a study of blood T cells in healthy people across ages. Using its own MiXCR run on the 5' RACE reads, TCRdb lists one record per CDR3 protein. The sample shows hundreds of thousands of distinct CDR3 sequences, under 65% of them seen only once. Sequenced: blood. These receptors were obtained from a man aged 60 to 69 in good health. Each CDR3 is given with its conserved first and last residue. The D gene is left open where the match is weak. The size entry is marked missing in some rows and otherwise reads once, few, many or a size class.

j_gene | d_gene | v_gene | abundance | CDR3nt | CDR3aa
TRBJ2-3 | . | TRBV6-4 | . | TGTGCCAGCAGTGACTGGGGAGTGGGTACGCAGTATTTT | CASSDWGVGTQYF
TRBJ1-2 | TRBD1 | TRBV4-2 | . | TGTGCCAGCAGCCCGCGGACAGGGGAGTGGTATGGCTACACCTTC | CASSPRTGEWYGYTF
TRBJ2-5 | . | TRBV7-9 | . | TGTGCCAGCAGCCACCCCTGCAGGCACCAAGAGACCCAGTACTTC | CASSHPCRHQETQYF
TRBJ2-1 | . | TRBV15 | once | TGTGCCACCAGCAGAGTCGGGGGGCCTGACTACAATGAGCAGTTCTTC | CATSRVGGPDYNEQFF
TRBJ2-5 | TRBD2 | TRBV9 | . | TGTGCCAGCAGCGTAGGTGCTAGCGGGGCCACCCAAGAGACCCAGTACTTC | CASSVGASGATQETQYF
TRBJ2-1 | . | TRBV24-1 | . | TGTGCCACCAGTCCCTACAATGAGCAGTTCTTC | CATSPYNEQFF
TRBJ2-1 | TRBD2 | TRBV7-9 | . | TGTGCCAGCAGCTTAGCCCCGGGACTAGCGGGGGGAGCTTACAATGAGCAGTTCTTC | CASSLAPGLAGGAYNEQFF
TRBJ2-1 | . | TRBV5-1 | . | TGCGCCAGCAGCTTGGATAACAGGGCCAATGAGCAGTTCTTC | CASSLDNRANEQFF
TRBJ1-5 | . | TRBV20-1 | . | TGCAGTGCTCAGGGGCCGGTCAATCAGCCCCAGCATTTT | CSAQGPVNQPQHF
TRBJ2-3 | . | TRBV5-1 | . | TGCGCCAGCAGCTTTGGGGGGATTGGCACAGATACGCAGTATTTT | CASSFGGIGTDTQYF
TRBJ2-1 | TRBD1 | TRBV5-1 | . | TGCGCCTTAACGGGGACAGGCCTCAATGAGCAGTTCTTC | CALTGTGLNEQFF
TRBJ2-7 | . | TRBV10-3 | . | TGTGCCATCAGTGTCACGGTCTCCTACGAGCAGTACTTC | CAISVTVSYEQYF
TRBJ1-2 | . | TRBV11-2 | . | TGTGCCAGCAGCTTAGATGGGCAGAACTATGGCTACACCTTC | CASSLDGQNYGYTF
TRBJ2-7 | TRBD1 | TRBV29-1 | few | TGCAGCGTTGCGGTGACAGGGGGCGCCTACGAGCAGTACTTC | CSVAVTGGAYEQYF
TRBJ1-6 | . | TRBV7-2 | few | TGTGCCAGCAGCTTAAATACGGGGGGGTATAATTCACCCCTCCACTTT | CASSLNTGGYNSPLHF
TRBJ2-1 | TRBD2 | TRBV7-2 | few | TGTGCCAGCAGCTTGTCTAGCGGGGTATACAATGAGCAGTTCTTC | CASSLSSGVYNEQFF
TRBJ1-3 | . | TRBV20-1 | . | TGCAGTGCTCCGGGACATAATGGAAACACCATATATTTT | CSAPGHNGNTIYF
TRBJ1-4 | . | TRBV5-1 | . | TGCGCCAGCAGCTACCGGGCCGATAATGAAAAACTGTTTTTT | CASSYRADNEKLFF
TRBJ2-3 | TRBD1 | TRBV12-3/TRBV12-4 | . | TGTGCCAGCAGGAAGACAGGGGATACGCAGTATTTT | CASRKTGDTQYF
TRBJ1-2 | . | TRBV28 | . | TGTGCCAGCAGCGAAATGCGGGTCTACACCTTC | CASSEMRVYTF
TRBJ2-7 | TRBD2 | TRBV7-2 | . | TGTGCCAGCAGCTTAGCGGGGACTAGCGCCTACGAGCAGTACTTC | CASSLAGTSAYEQYF
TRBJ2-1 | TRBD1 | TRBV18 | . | TGTGCCAGCTCACCATGGACAGGGGAATCCAATGAGCAGTTCTTC | CASSPWTGESNEQFF
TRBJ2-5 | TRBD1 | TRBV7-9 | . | TGTGCCAGTGTTTTGCCGGGACAGGGAAGAGTTAACGGTTTAGAGACCCAGTACTTC | CASVLPGQGRVNGLETQYF
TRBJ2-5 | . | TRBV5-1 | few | TGCGCCAGCAGCCCCCTCGGGCGGGAGACCCAGTACTTC | CASSPLGRETQYF
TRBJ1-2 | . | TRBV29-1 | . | TGCAGCGTTGCTACTTACTATGGCTACACCTTC | CSVATYYGYTF
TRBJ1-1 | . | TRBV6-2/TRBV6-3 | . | TGTGCCAGCAGGGTCCGAGGGGAGGCTTTCTTT | CASRVRGEAFF
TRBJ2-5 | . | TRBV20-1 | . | TGCAGTGCTAAAACAGGAGCAGGGACCCAGTACTTC | CSAKTGAGTQYF
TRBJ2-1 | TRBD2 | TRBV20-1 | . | TGCAGTGCTAGAGAACTAGCGGGGGGCTCCTACAATGAGCAGTTCTTC | CSARELAGGSYNEQFF
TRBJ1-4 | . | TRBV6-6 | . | TGTGCCAGCAGTTACCCAGGAATTGCGGGGAATGAAAAACTGTTTTTT | CASSYPGIAGNEKLFF
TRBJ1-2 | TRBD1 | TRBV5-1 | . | TGCGCCAGCAGCTTGGGGGACAGGGGGCCTGCTGGCTACACCTTC | CASSLGDRGPAGYTF
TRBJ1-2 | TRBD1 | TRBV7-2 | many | TGTGCCAGCAGCGCAACAGGGGGGGCGAACTATGGCTACACCTTC | CASSATGGANYGYTF
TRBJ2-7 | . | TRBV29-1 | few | TGCAGCGTTGTGAGGCTAGCGAGCTACGAGCAGTACTTC | CSVVRLASYEQYF
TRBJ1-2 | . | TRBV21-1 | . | TGTGCCAGCGGGGAGAATTACTATGGCTACACCTTC | CASGENYYGYTF
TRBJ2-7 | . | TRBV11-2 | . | TGTGCCAGCAGCATTGATTCGGGCACCCCCTACGAGCAGTACTTC | CASSIDSGTPYEQYF
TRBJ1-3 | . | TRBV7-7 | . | TGTGCCAGCAGCTTAGACGGACGTGCTGGAAACACCATATATTTT | CASSLDGRAGNTIYF
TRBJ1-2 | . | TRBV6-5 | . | TGTGCCAGCAGTTACGCGACAGGAGGGAACTATGGCTACACCTTC | CASSYATGGNYGYTF
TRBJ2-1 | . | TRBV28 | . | TGTGCCTACGGGACCGGGTACAATGAGCAGTTCTTC | CAYGTGYNEQFF
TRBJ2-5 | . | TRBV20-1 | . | TGCAGTGCTAGTGGGGGGGCTTGGCAAGAGACCCAGTACTTC | CSASGGAWQETQYF
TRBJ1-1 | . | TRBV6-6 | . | TGTGCCAGCAGTTACGAGGGCGCTGAAGCTTTCTTT | CASSYEGAEAFF
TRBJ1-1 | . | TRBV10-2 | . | TGCGCCAGCAGTAAACAGCCTCAAGAAGGGACTGAAGCTTTCTTT | CASSKQPQEGTEAFF
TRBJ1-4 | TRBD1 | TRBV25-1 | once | TGTGCCAGCAGTGAGGGTGGACACAGGGGCGAAGAAAAACTGTTTTTT | CASSEGGHRGEEKLFF
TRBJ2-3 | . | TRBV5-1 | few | TGCGCCAGCAGTTTATTTTTAGATACGCAGTATTTT | CASSLFLDTQYF
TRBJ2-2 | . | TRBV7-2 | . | TGTGCCAGCAGCTCACTCAACAGGGTCACCGGGGAGCTGTTTTTT | CASSSLNRVTGELFF
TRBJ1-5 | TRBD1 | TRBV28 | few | TGTGCCAGCAGTTTAGGTGGGACAGCCCAGCCCCAGCATTTT | CASSLGGTAQPQHF
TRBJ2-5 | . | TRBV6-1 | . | TGTGCCAGCAGTCAAACTGGGAGCTACCAAGAGACCCAGTACTTC | CASSQTGSYQETQYF
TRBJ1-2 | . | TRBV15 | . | TGTGCCACTCGAGAGGAGGTGGTCGACTATGGCTACACCTTC | CATREEVVDYGYTF
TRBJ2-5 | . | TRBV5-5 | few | TGTGCCAGCAGCTTCCGGGACTTACAAGAGACCCAGTACTTC | CASSFRDLQETQYF
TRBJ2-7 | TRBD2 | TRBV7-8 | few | TGTGCCAGCAGCTTTCCGGGGGGGCATACCTACGAGCAGTACTTC | CASSFPGGHTYEQYF